What follows are 9 T cell receptor beta chains derived from one specimen sequenced in a study of T-cell reconstitution after alpha-beta-depleted transplantation in children. It was with unique molecular identifiers that the TCRbeta library was prepared. TCRdb re-called the PCR reads through MiXCR, storing one row per CDR3 protein. This sample carries about 640,000 distinct CDR3 sequences, roughly 17% of them seen once, and the ten largest clones take about 1.1%. The sample here was PBMCs from the stem cell graft donor, taken from the stem cell graft. Receptor source: a human donor who donated a stem cell graft to a child with acute myeloid leukemia.

This clonotype was found many times. V gene TRBV13 combines with J gene TRBJ1-1, with 9 bases identical to TRBD1. Trimming at V came to 7 bases and at J to 5 bases, leaving 8 bases not matched to a gene. The CDR3 loop spans 14 amino acids. Germline lookup yields CDR1 PRHDT and CDR2 FYEKMQ (reference sequence). CDR3 nucleotide sequence: TGTGCCAGCAACCCCGGGACAGGGAGTACTGAAGCTTTCTTT. It translates to CASNPGTGSTEAFF.

The V call is TRBV5-1, the J call TRBJ1-3; D ambiguous. CDR3 length: 18 residues. CDR1 is SGHRS, CDR2 YFSETQ, per germline. With 0 bases removed from V and 0 bases from J, the gap between germline ends came to 16 bases. The CDR3 loop is CASSLDTFKAYSGNTIYF. DNA for the CDR3: TGCGCCAGCAGCTTGGACACCTTCAAGGCGTACTCTGGAAACACCATATATTTT.

A few counts support this clonotype. The rearrangement links TRBV7-8 to TRBJ2-7, with 11 bases identical to TRBD2. There are 17 residues in the CDR3. The V segment lost 1 base and the J segment 0 bases; nucleotides outside the gene matches: 5. Looked up from germline, CDR1 is SGHVS and CDR2 is FQNEAQ. The CDR3 sequence is CASSLVSGGAISYEQYF. Here the CDR3 DNA reads TGTGCCAGCAGCTTAGTTAGCGGGGGGGCGATCTCCTACGAGCAGTACTTC.

This clonotype was detected only a few times. The gene calls are TRBV5-1 and TRBJ1-1; maybe TRBD1 (6 bases). In germline, CDR1 is SGHRS, CDR2 YFSETQ. The CDR3 contains 14 residues. Trimming took 5 bases from V and 8 from J, leaving 19 bases between them. This CDR3 is CASRTQRRDKEAFF. In DNA, the CDR3 is TGCGCCAGCAGAACCCAAAGACGGGACAAAGAAGCTTTCTTT.

The rearrangement links TRBV7-2 to TRBJ2-6, with D tentatively TRBD1 (7 bases). CDR3 length: 15 amino acids. V lost 6 bases, J lost 6 bases, and 15 bases lay in between. In germline, CDR1 is SGHTA, CDR2 FQGNSA. CDR3 in DNA: TGTGCCAGCAGTCCAGGGGGGCCCGCGGCCAACGTCCTGACTTTC. It yields the protein CASSPGGPAANVLTF.

The chain couples TRBV7-3 to TRBJ1-1; no reliable D call. The CDR3 is 15 residues long. Between the trimmed V and J ends, which lost 0 bases and 4 bases, there was a span of 12 bases. The V gene's germline CDR1 is SGHTA and CDR2 FQGTGA. The CDR3: CASSLTAPVGTEAFF. The DNA of the CDR3 is TGTGCCAGCAGCTTAACGGCCCCCGTGGGCACTGAAGCTTTCTTT.

V and J are TRBV12-3 or TRBV12-4 and TRBJ2-6; D remains ambiguous. The CDR3 is made up of 14 amino acids. Deletions cut 8 bases from V and 4 bases from J, with 12 bases between. The CDR3 DNA reads as TGTGCCAGCTGCCCTGGGGTAGGGGCCAACGTCCTGACTTTC. Encoded protein: CASCPGVGANVLTF.

This clonotype appeared many times. The chain employs TRBV29-1 and TRBJ2-7; TRBD2 is a possible D gene (6 bases). V was shortened by 7 bases and J by 6 bases, with 19 bases between the two germline ends. The CDR3 runs 13 residues. Germline loops: CDR1 SQVTM, CDR2 ANQGSEA. CDR3 region: CSGSSGESPEQYF. In DNA form, the CDR3 reads TGCAGCGGATCCTCGGGGGAATCCCCCGAGCAGTACTTC.

This clonotype occurred a few times. The V gene is TRBV7-2, the J gene TRBJ2-1; a possible D gene is TRBD1 (5 bases). The CDR3 sequence is 14 residues long. The germline V and J ends were trimmed by 5 bases and 6 bases, with 14 bases remaining between them. The germline V gene has CDR1 SGHTA and CDR2 FQGNSA. CDR3 DNA sequence: TGTGCCAGCAGCCAAACAGGTATCAGCAATGAGCAGTTCTTC. Its protein is CASSQTGISNEQFF.